This T cell receptor beta chain was sequenced in a study of cytomegalovirus exposure and HLA in healthy donors. Study-wide background: Genotyping showed around four fifths of 350 to 400 donors falling in the Caucasian-associated ancestry cluster.

Broader study findings: Many donors carried some public TCRs, although rarity characterized most TCR sequences. Presence/absence analyses assumed roughly uniform sequencing depth across donors, which may not hold.

V trimming: 1 base; J trimming: 5 bases; junction bases outside the gene matches: 4. The germline gives CDR1 SGDLS, CDR2 YYNGEE. This CDR3 comprises 17 residues. Worth noting for this clone: No antigen is known for it.

60 Vbeta and 13 Jbeta primers were used in PCR. The method was immunoSEQ multiplex PCR; TCRdb's version includes in-frame clones alone and lacks a portion of them. The sample has about 70,000 clones, roughly 85% seen once. The chain couples TRBV9 to TRBJ2-1, with 15 bases identical to TRBD2. Sequenced: PBMCs. This clonotype originated in a woman in her 30s in good health and CMV-seronegative. CDR3 DNA sequence: TGTGCCAGCAGCGTAAGTGGACTAGCGGGAGGGAACAATGAGCAGTTCTTC. Its translation: CASSVSGLAGGNNEQFF.